In this sample, the clone carrying this T cell receptor (beta chain) turned up a few times. Its specificity is not known. CDR3-region Arm-PCR and iRepertoire HTBI primers produced the TCR beta libraries. Each CDR3 protein is one row after TCRdb ran MiXCR on the multiplex PCR reads. Here the sample spans almost 350,000 distinct CDR3 sequences, around a fifth being singletons. The data belong to a study of regulatory T cells in long-lasting Graves disease. Whole-study findings and limits: Small sample size may have lowered accuracy.

Sample time point: persistent/refractory GD, antithyroid drugs over 5 years with positive TRAb. Following extraction of RNA from PBMCs, that RNA was used to make the TCR library. The material was peripheral blood mononuclear cells (PBMCs), obtained when the disease was refractory, from a patient treated with antithyroid drugs. The receptor was derived from a female donor with Graves disease.

CDR3 loop: CASSSDGNGYTF. The CDR3 DNA is TGTGCCAGCAGCTCGGACGGAAATGGCTACACCTTC. The J gene is TRBJ1-2, the V gene TRBV7-9; no firm D call. Germline V gene sequence: CDR1 SEHNR, CDR2 FQNEAQ (reference sequence). The CDR3 runs 12 residues. The ends were cut back, 4 bases at V and 6 bases at J, with 9 bases in the middle.